These T cell receptor beta chains were read from a single sample in a study of cytomegalovirus exposure and HLA in healthy donors. The assay was immunoSEQ multiplex PCR, and TCRdb's table has in-frame clones only and misses some. Of some 150,000 clones listed, about 72% are singletons. The specimen was PBMCs. The receptors shown here come from a middle-aged man in good health and CMV-seronegative. Both conserved end residues are part of each CDR3. A D gene is named only where the DNA matches it firmly. A row's size may be missing; if present it is once, few, many or a size class.

TRBJ1-2 | NA | TRBV2 | 15 | NA | TGTGCCAGCTCCCCGGGGGGCAGGGCGAACTATGGCTACACCTTC | CASSPGGRANYGYTF
TRBJ2-1 | NA | TRBV9 | 15 | NA | TGTGCCAGCAGCGCGACTAGTGGCTCCTACAATGAGCAGTTCTTC | CASSATSGSYNEQFF
TRBJ2-1 | TRBD2 | TRBV7-2 | 14 | few | TGTGCCAGCAGCCCGACTAGCGGGTACACCGAGCAGTTCTTC | CASSPTSGYTEQFF
TRBJ1-6 | NA | TRBV30 | 15 | NA | TGTGCCTGGAGTGGAACTAGGGTTACTGATTCACCCCTCCACTTT | CAWSGTRVTDSPLHF
TRBJ1-1 | NA | TRBV6-5 | 13 | NA | TGTGCCAGCAGTACCGTGACAGTTACTGAAGCTTTCTTT | CASSTVTVTEAFF
TRBJ2-4 | TRBD2 | TRBV6-5 | 11 | NA | TGTGCCAGCAGTGACGGGACTAGTGCGCACTTC | CASSDGTSAHF
TRBJ2-1 | NA | TRBV25-1 | 16 | few | TGTGCCAGCAGGGGATCCGGGCAGGGGTGGTTCGATGAGCAGTTCTTC | CASRGSGQGWFDEQFF
TRBJ1-2 | TRBD1 | TRBV13 | 17 | NA | TGTGCCAGCAGCTTAGGTAGTGCGGGACAGGGTAACTATGGCTACACCTTC | CASSLGSAGQGNYGYTF
TRBJ1-4 | TRBD1 | TRBV28 | 15 | NA | TGTGCCAGCAGTCAGGACAGGGTTCGGGGCGAAAAACTGTTTTTT | CASSQDRVRGEKLFF
TRBJ2-7 | NA | TRBV27 | 13 | NA | TGTGCCAGCAGTTTAGGGGGCAGGTACGAGCAGTACTTC | CASSLGGRYEQYF
TRBJ1-2 | NA | TRBV20-1 | 11 | once | TGCAGTGCTATGCTTCCAGCGGGCTACACCTTC | CSAMLPAGYTF
TRBJ1-6 | NA | TRBV6-6 | 15 | NA | TGTGCCAGCAGTTACTCGGGCTCCGAGGGTTCACCCCTCCACTTT | CASSYSGSEGSPLHF
TRBJ1-2 | NA | TRBV19 | 12 | NA | TGTGCCAGCGGGATACTAGGTAGTGGCTACACCTTC | CASGILGSGYTF
TRBJ2-1 | TRBD2 | TRBV4-2 | 16 | NA | TGTGCCAGCAGCCACCGTGGACTAGCGGGGGGAGGTGAGCAGTTCTTC | CASSHRGLAGGGEQFF